This passage covers 8 T cell receptor beta chains from one sample sequenced in a study of blood T cell repertoires in COVID-19. Repertoires were generated with immunoSEQ multiplex PCR, while TCRdb's copy carries only in-frame clones and drops some. The sample records about 490,000 clones, approximately 83% being singletons. What was sequenced was peripheral blood. These receptors all stem from a human donor in a cohort sampled during active COVID-19.

This clone was picked up a small number of times. The V gene is TRBV5-4, the J gene TRBJ1-1, with D possibly TRBD1 on 6 matching bases. This CDR3 is 13 amino acids long. V was trimmed by 2 bases and J by 4 bases, leaving 9 bases between them. The germline V gene has CDR1 SGHNT and CDR2 YYREEE (reference sequence). CDR3 amino acids: CASSFGQITEAFF. The CDR3 DNA reads TGTGCCAGCAGCTTTGGACAGATCACTGAAGCTTTCTTT.

The chain joins TRBV7-9 to TRBJ2-5; the match to TRBD2 covers 11 bases. The length of the CDR3 is 21 residues. The V segment lost 5 bases and the J segment 2 bases; nucleotides outside the gene matches: 22. Germline V CDR1 and CDR2: SEHNR, FQNEAQ (reference sequence). The chain's CDR3 is CASSRGKGLAVYYKLQETQYF. In DNA form, the CDR3 reads TGTGCCAGCAGCAGGGGGAAGGGACTAGCGGTATATTACAAACTTCAAGAGACCCAGTACTTC.

The chain joins TRBV11-2 to TRBJ1-1; tentatively, D is TRBD1 (5 bases). The CDR3 consists of 14 residues. In germline, CDR1 is SGHAT, CDR2 FQNNGV. Deletions cut 7 bases from V and 1 base from J, with 13 bases between. CDR3 nucleotides: TGTGCCAGCATCGTAGGGGCCGGGAACACTGAAGCTTTCTTT. Its protein is CASIVGAGNTEAFF.

This chain connects TRBV9 to TRBJ2-1; D is uncertain. Trimming removed 0 bases from V and 5 bases from J, with 9 bases in between. This CDR3 comprises 14 residues. CDR1 is SGDLS and CDR2 is YYNGEE in the germline V gene. The CDR3 protein is CASSVVAGHNEQFF. The CDR3 DNA reads as TGTGCCAGCAGCGTAGTGGCAGGCCACAATGAGCAGTTCTTC.

This clone was picked up one time. This rearrangement joins TRBV9 to TRBJ2-6; TRBD2 matches at 10 bases. J was trimmed by 2 bases and V by 4 bases; bases with no gene match: 9. This CDR3 spans 18 amino acids. Germline V gene sequence: CDR1 SGDLS, CDR2 YYNGEE. CDR3: CASSPPSGSNPGANVLTF. The CDR3, as DNA: TGTGCCAGCAGCCCCCCTAGCGGGAGTAACCCTGGGGCCAACGTCCTGACTTTC.

The J gene is TRBJ2-7, the V gene TRBV15; 8 positions agree with TRBD1. This CDR3 contains 15 residues. Unmatched junction bases numbered 3, after V lost 1 base and J lost 1 base. CDR1 LNHNV and CDR2 YYDKDF come from the germline V gene (reference sequence). Written as DNA, the CDR3 is TGTGCCACCAGCAGAGGGACAGGGATGTCCTACGAGCAGTACTTC. It specifies CATSRGTGMSYEQYF.

The rearrangement uses TRBV7-8 and TRBJ2-5; 9 bases are a match to TRBD2. This CDR3 contains 15 residues. The germline gives CDR1 SGHVS, CDR2 FQNEAQ. The ends lost 3 bases at V and 5 bases at J; junction bases unmatched: 7. DNA for the CDR3: TGTGCCAGCAGCTTCCGGTTAGCGGGAGTTGAGACCCAGTACTTC. Its translation is CASSFRLAGVETQYF.

The rearrangement uses TRBV6-6 and TRBJ2-3; 10 bases line up with TRBD2. CDR3 length: 15 amino acids. The trim removed 4 bases at V and 2 bases at J, leaving 3 bases unmatched. The V gene's germline CDR1 is MNHNY and CDR2 SVGAGI (reference sequence). DNA for the CDR3: TGTGCCAGCAGTTTACTAGCGGGGAACACAGATACGCAGTATTTT. Its translation is CASSLLAGNTDTQYF.